This T cell receptor (beta chain) emerged from a study of T cell responses to AZD1222 COVID-19 vaccine listed by TCRdb under 2021. With respect to the entire study: Because spike-specific TCR depth and breadth did not differ between the two schedules, AZD1222 recipients who got a second dose at roughly 4 weeks were pooled with those who got a second dose at roughly 12 weeks. A total of 240 or so trial participants underwent TCR sequencing, of whom about 200 had received two doses of AZD1222 and roughly 26 had received two doses of the MenACWY control vaccine. Trial participants were enrolled by age into subgroups of 18-55, 56-69 and 70-plus years, and 148, 28 and 57 TCR-sequenced participants, respectively, were included in these subgroups.

The germline V gene (reference sequence) sets CDR1 to SEHNR and CDR2 to FQNEAQ. The CDR3 runs 13 residues from the cysteine to the phenylalanine. The only DNA kept is the CDR3, 39 bases in frame from the first base. V gives up 3 bases and J gives up 6 bases, and the segment between their germline ends measures 11 bases. The CDR3 regions of human TCRbeta chains were analyzed by immunosequencing. The paper's data handling went like this. Repertoire TCRs were checked for matches against a reference library of SARS-CoV-2-specific TCRs that had been generated using the MIRA antigen-specificity platform. Breadth meant the fraction of unique TCRs that were SARS-CoV-2-associated, whereas depth meant the fraction of total T cells that were SARS-CoV-2-associated. Using the MIRA data, each spike-specific TCR was mapped to the spike region that the TCR reacts to and placed in a CD4 or CD8 class. Log10-transformed breadth and depth values were compared by one-way ANOVA with Sidak's multiple comparisons tests. TCRdb holds this immuneACCESS table with in-frame rearrangements only. Some clones are missing; in checked studies, unresolved V genes explain under half, and the rest has no known cause. The V and J calls and clone size come from that table; D and trimming were worked out from the DNA. For this sample the table gives tens of thousands of clones, of which roughly nine tenths were detected only once. The ten largest clones add up to approximately 2.1% of the sample.

Concerning this clone itself: There is no known antigen for this receptor. No much larger clone exists at a distance of one base, and base qualities are not known.

What the study reported, not specific to this receptor: Because no day 14 peak-response samples were available, the repertoires could be characterized only after the peak T cell response. Epitopes outside the regions mutated in the B.1.351 and B.1.1.7 variants were reportedly recognized by nearly half of the unique spike-specific TCRs. CD4 TCRs associated with the vaccine covered the entire spike protein, and the dominant responses were in regions 160-218 and 743-854. Conclusions about previously exposed vaccinees were limited because only 5 or 6 AZD1222 recipients were SARS-CoV-2 seropositive at baseline. Participants were mostly white British and included more females than males, and it was suggested by the authors that clonal diversity may have been underestimated. In the small 56-69-year group, the increase in depth fell short of significance, most likely because of low power. After two AZD1222 doses, spike-specific TCR breadth and depth were significantly higher than at day 0 and than in MenACWY recipients.

The time point label here, explained by the study, means: baseline before first vaccination. Vaccinee samples were obtained from the UK trials COV001 and COV002, which included a single-blind randomized controlled phase 2/3 trial of AZD1222 (ChAdOx1 nCoV-19) in healthy adults. For TCRbeta chain sequencing, PBMC samples were collected from trial participants at day 0 and at day 28 after the second dose. The source is an adult in good health. The material was peripheral blood, obtained on day 0 of AZD1222 vaccination. The chain joins TRBV7-9 to TRBJ1-2, with the D gene too uncertain to name. The CDR3 region: CASSFQAEDGYTF. The base sequence is TGTGCCAGCAGCTTCCAGGCCGAAGATGGCTACACCTTC.